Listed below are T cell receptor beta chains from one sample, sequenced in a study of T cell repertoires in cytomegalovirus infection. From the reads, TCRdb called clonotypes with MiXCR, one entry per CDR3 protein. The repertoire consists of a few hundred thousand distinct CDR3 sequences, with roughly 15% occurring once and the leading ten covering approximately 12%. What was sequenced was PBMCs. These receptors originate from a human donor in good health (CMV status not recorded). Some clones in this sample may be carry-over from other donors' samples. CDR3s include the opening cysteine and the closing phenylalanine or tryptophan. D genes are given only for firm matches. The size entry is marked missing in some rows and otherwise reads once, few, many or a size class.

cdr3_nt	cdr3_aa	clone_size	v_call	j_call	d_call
TGTGCCAGCAGTTCGCGGGGCTCGAACACCGGGGAGCTGTTTTTT	CASSSRGSNTGELFF	few	TRBV12-3/TRBV12-4	TRBJ2-2	-
TGTGCCAGACCCACGGCGACGTGTGGCTACACCTTC	CARPTATCGYTF	-	TRBV19	TRBJ1-2	-
TGCAGCGTTGCAAACAACGCTGAAGCTTTCTTT	CSVANNAEAFF	-	TRBV29-1	TRBJ1-1	-
TGTGCCAGTACCATAAGCAAAGCAGGGGGTTCACCCCTCCACTTT	CASTISKAGGSPLHF	-	TRBV19	TRBJ1-6	TRBD1
TGTGCCAGCCTACCGGGGACAGGCGAAAACTATGGCTACACCTTC	CASLPGTGENYGYTF	few	TRBV18	TRBJ1-2	TRBD1
TGTGCCAGTAGTATAGGTGCGACTCCAAATGAGCAGTTCTTC	CASSIGATPNEQFF	many	TRBV19	TRBJ2-1	-
TGTGCCAGCAGGAACCGAAGACAGGGGCATAATTCACCCCTCCACTTT	CASRNRRQGHNSPLHF	-	TRBV6-2/TRBV6-3	TRBJ1-6	TRBD1
TGCGCCAGCAGCCAAGTTCCAAGGGATCAGCCCCAGCATTTT	CASSQVPRDQPQHF	few	TRBV4-1	TRBJ1-5	-
TGTGCCAGCAGCCCCCGCCGACACGAGAACACCGGGGAGCTGTTTTTT	CASSPRRHENTGELFF	many	TRBV7-2	TRBJ2-2	-
TGTGCCAGCAGTTCCACAGGGGCCTTAGGTCAGCCCCAGCATTTT	CASSSTGALGQPQHF	-	TRBV6-5	TRBJ1-5	TRBD1
TGTGCCAGCAGCTTAGCGCGGGACTTGCGGACACCCCTCCACTTT	CASSLARDLRTPLHF	many	TRBV7-2	TRBJ1-6	-
TGTGCCAGCAGCTTAAGACAGGCCGATAACACCGGGGAGCTGTTTTTT	CASSLRQADNTGELFF	many	TRBV7-6	TRBJ2-2	-
TGTGCCAGCAGCTTAACGACAGGGGTTGGGCACAATGAGCAGTTCTTC	CASSLTTGVGHNEQFF	-	TRBV7-9	TRBJ2-1	TRBD1
TGTGCCACCAGTTCCGGGACGGAATCTTCTGGGGCCAACGTCCTGACTTTC	CATSSGTESSGANVLTF	-	TRBV15	TRBJ2-6	-
TGTGCCAGCAGCAGCCTAAATCCGGGTATTACAGATACGCAGTATTTT	CASSSLNPGITDTQYF	few	TRBV11-2	TRBJ2-3	-
TGTGCCAGCAGGTCCTCAGGGACCCACGAGCAGTACTTC	CASRSSGTHEQYF	-	TRBV6-5	TRBJ2-7	-
TGTGCCAGCAGTTTAAGGACTCCTAGCACAGATACGCAGTATTTT	CASSLRTPSTDTQYF	-	TRBV12-3/TRBV12-4	TRBJ2-3	-
TGTGCCAGCAGTTTCGGGACAGGGTCAAATCAGCCCCAGCATTTT	CASSFGTGSNQPQHF	many	TRBV12-3/TRBV12-4	TRBJ1-5	TRBD1
TGTGCCAGCAGGCTCCCGGGACTAGCGGGGGCCACAGATACGCAGTATTTT	CASRLPGLAGATDTQYF	many	TRBV28	TRBJ2-3	TRBD2
TGTGCCAGCAGACTCGCCCAGGGCCGTGGAGGCACTGAAGCTTTCTTT	CASRLAQGRGGTEAFF	few	TRBV7-4	TRBJ1-1	-
TGTGCCAGCAGCTTGGAAGGGTCCCCAAACACCGGGGAGCTGTTTTTT	CASSLEGSPNTGELFF	-	TRBV5-8	TRBJ2-2	-
TGTGCCACCAGCAGAGTAAGCGGGGGGGCCCTTGAGCAGTTCTTC	CATSRVSGGALEQFF	few	TRBV15	TRBJ2-1	TRBD2
TGTGCCAGCAGCTTCGGGGGAAGCTCCTACGAGCAGTACTTC	CASSFGGSSYEQYF	many	TRBV7-2	TRBJ2-7	-
TGCGCCAGCAGCCAAAAAGCAACACCCCGTAGCTATGGCTACACCTTC	CASSQKATPRSYGYTF	few	TRBV4-3	TRBJ1-2	-
TGTGCCAGCTCACCGTTCGGGGAGGGCTACGAGCAGTACTTC	CASSPFGEGYEQYF	few	TRBV18	TRBJ2-7	TRBD2
TGTGCCAGCAGCCAAGTAGGTCTAGCGGTTCCTCGGGAGCTGTTTTTT	CASSQVGLAVPRELFF	many	TRBV4-2	TRBJ2-2	TRBD2
TGTGCCAGCAGCTTAGTGGACAGTCGCTATGGCTACACCTTC	CASSLVDSRYGYTF	-	TRBV7-9	TRBJ1-2	-
TGTGCCAGCAGCGTAGCCGGGGGCTACGAGCAGTACTTC	CASSVAGGYEQYF	few	TRBV7-2	TRBJ2-7	-
TGTGCCACCAGCAGAGATCTAGGGGTCTCCTACAATGAGCAGTTCTTC	CATSRDLGVSYNEQFF	few	TRBV15	TRBJ2-1	-
TGCGCCAGCAGCAGAACAGGGGACTTCATCACAGATACGCAGTATTTT	CASSRTGDFITDTQYF	few	TRBV5-1	TRBJ2-3	-
TGTGCCAGCAGTAACTACGATCTCTCTGGAAACACCATATATTTT	CASSNYDLSGNTIYF	few	TRBV6-6	TRBJ1-3	-
TGTGCCAGCAGCTCATCAGGAAATGGGCCCCAGCATTTT	CASSSSGNGPQHF	many	TRBV7-8	TRBJ1-5	-
TGTGCCAGCAGCCCCAGGTTGGACAGGGGGCTTCAGTACTTC	CASSPRLDRGLQYF	many	TRBV7-2	TRBJ2-4	TRBD1
TGTGCCAGCAGCCCGGGACTAGCTACGTCCTACAATGAGCAGTTCTTC	CASSPGLATSYNEQFF	many	TRBV5-4	TRBJ2-1	TRBD2
TGTGCCAGCAGTCTAGGGGGGTTGACCACAGATACGCAGTATTTT	CASSLGGLTTDTQYF	many	TRBV11-3	TRBJ2-3	-
TGTGCCAGCAGCCCCAGTGGTGTGAACACTGAAGCTTTCTTT	CASSPSGVNTEAFF	many	TRBV7-2	TRBJ1-1	-
TGTGCCATCGCCGGACAGGGGTTAAGGCTCACTGAAGCTTTCTTT	CAIAGQGLRLTEAFF	-	TRBV10-3	TRBJ1-1	TRBD1